This T cell receptor (beta chain) was obtained from a study of blood T cell repertoires in COVID-19. Across the study: The United States, Italy and Spain supplied acute and convalescent COVID-19 samples. T cells, B-cell-depleted T cells, or PBMCs provided the cDNA or gDNA that served as material.

Trimming cost V 5 bases and J 0 bases; bases outside gene matches: 9. CDR1 and CDR2 (germline): KGHSH, LQKENI. The CDR3 has 17 amino acids. This clone was observed a few times. How the authors handled the data: Quantification of nucleated cells was approximated via reference gene primer amplification. Profiled with immunoSEQ multiplex PCR; TCRdb holds only in-frame clones, not every one. D and trimming come from the DNA, and the V and J calls and clone size come from that table. The table includes under 350,000 clones, roughly 88% detected once. The TCR originated in a woman in her seventies with acute or convalescent COVID-19. This chain links TRBV18 with TRBJ2-1; 8 bases line up with TRBD2. The sequencing input was peripheral blood. CDR3 region: CASSGPSGGLSYNEQFF. As DNA, the CDR3 is TGTGCCAGCTCAGGGCCAAGCGGGGGCCTCTCCTACAATGAGCAGTTCTTC.